One and the same sample provided the 30 T cell receptor beta chains below, sequenced in a study of Graves' ophthalmopathy and Graves' hyperthyroidism. TCR beta CDR3 amplification used RNA transcripts. RT-PCR in the first round used HTBI primers; a second-round multiplex PCR followed. TCRdb ran MiXCR on the multiplex PCR reads and lists one entry per CDR3 protein. The data contain nearly 400,000 distinct CDR3 sequences, approximately 16% of them singletons. Sequences were obtained from peripheral blood. The source is a woman between 18 and 29 years old with Graves' ophthalmopathy.

This clonotype was detected ten times or more. This chain joins TRBV7-9 and TRBJ1-6; the D gene is possibly TRBD1 (6 bases). Germline V gene lookup returns CDR1 SEHNR and CDR2 FQNEAQ (reference sequence). V shed 5 bases and J shed 10 bases, with 18 bases lying between them. The CDR3 consists of 15 residues. In DNA form, the CDR3 reads TGTGCCAGCAGCAGGCAGAGGGGGGCAGAATCACCCCTCCACTTT. Its protein is CASSRQRGAESPLHF.

At least ten counts were recorded for this clonotype. The genes are TRBV11-2 and TRBJ1-1; D unclear. Between the trimmed V and J ends, which lost 5 bases and 2 bases, there was a span of 12 bases. The CDR3 contains 14 residues. The germline gives CDR1 SGHAT, CDR2 FQNNGV. Here the CDR3 reads CASSPGWGNTEAFF. The CDR3 DNA is TGTGCCAGCAGCCCGGGGTGGGGTAACACTGAAGCTTTCTTT.

This clonotype has ten or more counts. V and J are TRBV7-9 and TRBJ2-5; possibly TRBD1 for D (6 bases). The V end was cut by 5 bases, the J end by 2 bases, with 12 bases between. The CDR3 has 14 amino acids. Germline loops: CDR1 SEHNR, CDR2 FQNEAQ (reference sequence). In DNA, the CDR3 is TGTGCCAGCAGCACCTTCGGACAGCAAGAGACCCAGTACTTC. It is translated as CASSTFGQQETQYF. Drawing the rest from reference TRBV7-9 and TRBJ2-5, the complete variable domain is DTGVSQNPRHKITKRGQNVTFRCDPISEHNRLYWYRQTLGQGPEFLTYFQNEAQLEKSRLLSDRFSAERPKGSFSTLEIQRTEQGDSAMYLCASSTFGQQETQYFGPGTRLLVL.

Ten or more counts support this clonotype. This rearrangement joins TRBV6-1 to TRBJ2-2; D not certain. From germline, CDR1 is MNHNS and CDR2 SASEGT. V dropped 5 bases and J dropped 3 bases, with 10 bases sitting between them. This CDR3 contains 14 residues. CDR3 DNA sequence: TGTGCCAGCAGTCTAGGACCAGACACCGGGGAGCTGTTTTTT. Translation gives CASSLGPDTGELFF.

This clonotype was seen ten or more times. The rearrangement uses TRBV2 and TRBJ1-1, with D perhaps matching TRBD1 (5 bases). V lost 2 bases and J lost 4, with 17 bases in between. In germline, CDR1 is SNHLY, CDR2 FYNNEI. The CDR3 length is 16 residues. The CDR3 DNA reads as TGTGCCAGCAGTGAAAGGTTGGCTTGGGGGGTCACTGAAGCTTTCTTT. It specifies CASSERLAWGVTEAFF. Using reference TRBV2 and TRBJ1-1 for the parts outside the CDR3, the full variable domain is EPEVTQTPSHQVTQMGQEVILRCVPISNHLYFYWYRQILGQKVEFLVSFYNNEISEKSEIFDDQFSVERPDGSNFTLKIRSTKLEDSAMYFCASSERLAWGVTEAFFGQGTRLTVV.

This clonotype was picked up many times. V and J are TRBV7-6 and TRBJ2-2; TRBD1 aligns across 9 bases. CDR3 length equals 18 residues. Germline trimming cut 6 bases from V and 5 bases from J; bases unmatched to any gene: 16. Germline CDR1 reads SGHVS; CDR2 reads FNYEAQ. The CDR3 is CASSLTPIGQGRTGELFF. The CDR3 nucleotides read TGTGCCAGCAGTCTAACCCCGATCGGACAGGGGAGAACCGGGGAGCTGTTTTTT.

In its sample, this clonotype was seen many times. The chain carries TRBV29-1 and TRBJ2-7; TRBD2 might be the D (5 bases). CDR3 size: 12 residues. Per the germline V gene, CDR1 is SQVTM and CDR2 is ANQGSEA. V dropped 5 bases and J dropped 2 bases, with 10 bases sitting between them. CDR3 sequence reads: CSVRGNPYEQYF. The CDR3 DNA is TGCAGCGTTCGAGGGAACCCCTACGAGCAGTACTTC.

This clonotype came up many times. The chain carries TRBV28 and TRBJ2-7; 7 bases agree with TRBD2. V was pared by 11 bases and J by 2 bases, with 9 bases of the junction left unmatched. This CDR3 contains 13 residues. Germline CDR1 and CDR2: MDHEN and SYDVKM. CDR3 in DNA: TGTGCCGCCTTAGGCGGGGGTGCCTACGAGCAGTACTTC. As protein: CAALGGGAYEQYF.

This clonotype has a count of ten or more. The chain is built from TRBV9 and TRBJ1-3; a weak D match, TRBD1 (6 bases). Trimming took 5 bases from V and 2 from J, leaving 14 bases between them. The CDR3 is 15 amino acids. The V gene's germline CDR1 is SGDLS and CDR2 YYNGEE. DNA of the CDR3: TGTGCCAGCAGTGTCTCCGGGACACCTGGAAACACCATATATTTT. This translates into CASSVSGTPGNTIYF. The full variable domain, rest sourced from reference TRBV9 and TRBJ1-3, is DSGVTQTPKHLITATGQRVTLRCSPRSGDLSVYWYQQSLDQGLQFLIQYYNGEERAKGNILERFSAQQFPDLHSELNLSSLELGDSALYFCASSVSGTPGNTIYFGEGSWLTVV.

Many counts were recorded for this clonotype. This chain connects TRBV20-1 to TRBJ1-5; D is ambiguous. The V end lost 3 bases, the J end lost 0 bases, and 15 bases lay between the germline ends. CDR1 DFQATT and CDR2 SNEGSKA come from the germline V gene (reference sequence). The CDR3 consists of 16 residues. CDR3 coding DNA: TGCAGTGCTAGGGAACGGCCGGTTTATAGCAATCAGCCCCAGCATTTT. This codes for CSARERPVYSNQPQHF.

This clonotype has ten or more counts. This chain uses TRBV19 with TRBJ1-2; D unclear. Deletions cut 2 bases from V and 3 bases from J, with 4 bases between. The V gene's germline CDR1 is LNHDA and CDR2 SQIVND (reference sequence). The CDR3 contains 12 residues. CDR3 coding DNA: TGTGCCAGTAGTATACAGGACTATGGCTACACCTTC. This translates into CASSIQDYGYTF.

This clonotype was observed at least ten times. V is TRBV7-6 and J is TRBJ1-1, with D possibly being TRBD1 (5 bases). CDR3 length: 16 residues. CDR1 is SGHVS and CDR2 is FNYEAQ in the germline V gene. V was shortened by 1 base and J by 1 base, with 13 bases between the two germline ends. The CDR3 loop reads CASSLDWGGGNTEAFF. CDR3 bases: TGTGCCAGCAGCTTAGATTGGGGTGGGGGGAACACTGAAGCTTTCTTT.

This clonotype was detected ten times or more. The chain recombines TRBV6-2 or TRBV6-3 with TRBJ1-5; TRBD1 might be the D (6 bases). Germline V gene lookup returns CDR1 MNHEY and CDR2 SVGEGT. The CDR3 totals 13 residues. The V and J ends lost 7 bases and 7 bases respectively, with 14 bases between them. CDR3 amino acids: CASTAQGEQPQHF. The CDR3 DNA follows: TGTGCCAGCACGGCACAGGGAGAGCAGCCCCAGCATTTT.

This clonotype was recorded many times. As DNA, the CDR3 is TGTGCCAGCAGCTTGGGACGGACAGGGATGACTGGCTACACCTTC. It specifies CASSLGRTGMTGYTF. The rearrangement joins TRBV5-5 to TRBJ1-2, with 8 bases aligning to TRBD1. With 0 bases clipped from V and 7 bases from J, the junction kept 8 bases outside the gene matches. This CDR3 has 15 residues. CDR1 is SGHKS and CDR2 is YYEKEE in the germline V gene (reference sequence).

This rearrangement joins TRBV5-1 to TRBJ2-7, with D maybe TRBD2 (7 bases). Germline CDR1 is SGHRS and CDR2 is YFSETQ. The V end was cut by 5 bases, the J end by 0 bases, with 15 bases between. This CDR3 has 15 amino acids. CDR3 nucleotides: TGCGCCAGCAGTCGAGGGGGGGTAAGCTCCTACGAGCAGTACTTC. This gives the protein CASSRGGVSSYEQYF.

Ten or more counts support this clonotype. The chain combines TRBV6-2 or TRBV6-3 with TRBJ1-1, with D unresolved. Germline assignment: CDR1 MNHEY and CDR2 SVGEGT. CDR3 length: 11 amino acids. V was shortened by 8 bases and J by 5 bases, with 9 bases between the two germline ends. The CDR3 here is CASRVQTEAFF. CDR3 nucleotide sequence: TGTGCCAGCCGGGTTCAAACTGAAGCTTTCTTT.

There are many counts of this clonotype. V and J are TRBV28 and TRBJ2-5; maybe TRBD1 (5 bases). This CDR3 is 15 amino acids long. With 6 bases removed from V and 4 bases from J, the gap between germline ends came to 18 bases. Looked up from germline, CDR1 is MDHEN and CDR2 is SYDVKM. In nucleotides, the CDR3 is TGTGCCAGCAGCCGCCCCTCATCAGGGCCAGAGACCCAGTACTTC. It is translated as CASSRPSSGPETQYF.

This clonotype was seen a handful of times. This chain uses TRBV7-2 with TRBJ2-7; 8 bases are a match to TRBD2. V was clipped by 4 bases and J by 6 bases; unmatched bases: 2. Germline CDR1 SGHTA, CDR2 FQGNSA. The CDR3 totals 12 residues. The CDR3 region has the DNA TGTGCCAGCAGCTCCACTAGCGGCGAGCAGTACTTC. Translated: CASSSTSGEQYF.

This clonotype was found many times. J is TRBJ2-5 and V is TRBV20-1; no definite D call. Germline V gene sequence: CDR1 DFQATT, CDR2 SNEGSKA (reference sequence). The length of the CDR3 is 12 residues. The V end lost 3 bases, the J end lost 1 base, and 6 bases lay between the germline ends. The CDR3 DNA follows: TGCAGTGCTAGGTCAGTCCAAGAGACCCAGTACTTC. Translation: CSARSVQETQYF.

This clonotype was detected ten times or more. The chain carries TRBV12-3 or TRBV12-4 and TRBJ1-5; 7 bases are shared with TRBD1. V shed 6 bases and J 0 bases; nucleotides not matched to a gene: 5. The CDR3 has 15 residues. The CDR3 coding sequence is TGTGCCAGCAGGGAGGGACAGAGTAGCAATCAGCCCCAGCATTTT. Protein sequence: CASREGQSSNQPQHF.

This clonotype occurred many times. The J gene is TRBJ2-5, the V gene TRBV19; 14 positions match TRBD2. Germline assignment: CDR1 LNHDA and CDR2 SQIVND (reference sequence). V was pared by 4 bases and J by 4 bases, with 8 bases of the junction left unmatched. This CDR3 is 17 amino acids long. CDR3 in amino acids: CASSKPGLAGARETQYF. In DNA, the CDR3 is TGTGCCAGTAGTAAGCCGGGACTAGCGGGAGCTAGAGAGACCCAGTACTTC. Drawing the rest from reference TRBV19 and TRBJ2-5, the complete variable domain is DGGITQSPKYLFRKEGQNVTLSCEQNLNHDAMYWYRQDPGQGLRLIYYSQIVNDFQKGDIAEGYSVSREKKESFPLTVTSAQKNPTAFYLCASSKPGLAGARETQYFGPGTRLLVL.

This clonotype came up many times. This chain joins TRBV7-6 and TRBJ2-7; 8 bases agree with TRBD2. V dropped 5 bases and J dropped 2; count of bases not matched to a gene: 8. Germline CDR1 reads SGHVS; CDR2 reads FNYEAQ. CDR3 length equals 15 residues. The CDR3 DNA reads TGTGCCAGCAGCCCCGGACTAGCTTCGGCCTACGAGCAGTACTTC. Its translation: CASSPGLASAYEQYF.

This clonotype was seen more than once but under ten times. The V and J genes are TRBV11-2 and TRBJ2-2; TRBD2 agrees at 13 bases. Per the germline V gene, CDR1 is SGHAT and CDR2 is FQNNGV. The CDR3 loop spans 16 amino acids. V was pared by 4 bases and J by 4 bases, with 3 bases of the junction left unmatched. CDR3 amino acids: CASSSRTSGGTGELFF. The CDR3 coding sequence is TGTGCCAGCAGCTCCAGGACTAGCGGGGGCACCGGGGAGCTGTTTTTT.

This clonotype was seen many times. The rearrangement uses TRBV30 and TRBJ2-7; 7 nucleotides line up with TRBD1. The germline V gene encodes CDR1 GTSNPN and CDR2 SVGIG (reference sequence). This CDR3 has 13 amino acids. V was clipped by 4 bases and J by 0 bases; unmatched bases: 3. The CDR3 region is CAWIRQGSYEQYF. The CDR3 nucleotides are TGTGCCTGGATCAGACAGGGCTCCTACGAGCAGTACTTC.

This clonotype is classed as medium-sized. The chain carries TRBV27 and TRBJ2-5; D is possibly TRBD1 or TRBD2 (5 bases each). The CDR3 runs to 15 residues. V was cut by 4 bases and J by 5 bases, with 17 bases left in between. The germline V gene has CDR1 MNHEY and CDR2 SMNVEV (reference sequence). The chain's CDR3 is CASSSGEGDAETQYF. CDR3 sequence (DNA): TGTGCCAGCAGTTCGGGCGAAGGGGACGCGGAGACCCAGTACTTC.

The table lists this clonotype with many counts. The chain carries TRBV20-1 and TRBJ1-2; 9 bases are shared with TRBD1. Germline V gene data show CDR1 as DFQATT and CDR2 as SNEGSKA (reference sequence). This CDR3 spans 14 amino acids. Trimming cost V 1 base and J 6 bases; bases outside gene matches: 6. The CDR3 nucleotides are TGCAGTGCTAGAGTACAGGGGGCGGTCAATGGCTACACCTTC. Encoded protein: CSARVQGAVNGYTF.

This clonotype was seen ten or more times. The chain combines TRBV12-3 or TRBV12-4 with TRBJ1-5; 10 bases map to TRBD1. CDR3 size: 15 residues. V gave up 7 bases and J gave up 1 base; unmatched junction bases: 4. The DNA for the CDR3 is TGTGCCAGCACCGGGGACAGGGGAAGCAATCAGCCCCAGCATTTT. Translation: CASTGDRGSNQPQHF.

This clonotype was recorded at least ten times. This rearrangement joins TRBV6-1 to TRBJ1-6; D perhaps matches TRBD1 (5 bases). The V end was cut by 6 bases, the J end by 0 bases, with 9 bases between. The CDR3 loop spans 15 amino acids. Per the germline V gene, CDR1 is MNHNS and CDR2 is SASEGT. CDR3 in amino acids: CASRAGTSYNSPLHF. DNA for the CDR3: TGTGCCAGCAGGGCCGGGACCTCCTATAATTCACCCCTCCACTTT.

This clonotype showed up many times. The chain recombines TRBV20-1 with TRBJ1-1; 7 nucleotides match TRBD1. This CDR3 has 14 residues. The V gene end was trimmed by 6 bases and the J gene end by 6 bases; junction bases not matched to a gene: 13. Germline CDR1 and CDR2: DFQATT and SNEGSKA (reference sequence). CDR3: CSAPEQGGWAEAFF. CDR3 nucleotides: TGCAGTGCCCCTGAGCAGGGGGGATGGGCTGAAGCTTTCTTT.

This clonotype was seen many times. The CDR3 DNA reads TGTGCCAGCAGTTACCAGGAGAGCTCCTACGAGCAGTACTTC. This translates into CASSYQESSYEQYF. J is TRBJ2-7 and V is TRBV6-6; no clear D. This CDR3 contains 14 residues. With 2 bases removed from V and 0 bases from J, the gap between germline ends came to 8 bases. Looked up from germline, CDR1 is MNHNY and CDR2 is SVGAGI (reference sequence).